The entry that follows covers one T cell receptor (beta chain) sequence. Its antigen remains unidentified. These data come from a study of T cell responses to AZD1222 COVID-19 vaccine. In germline, CDR1 is LGHNA, CDR2 YSLEER. The CDR3 totals 15 residues. The V end was cut by 6 bases, the J end by 6 bases, with 15 bases between. Assay: immunoSEQ multiplex PCR; the TCRdb copy retains only in-frame clones and omits some. The top ten clones hold around 4.4% of a sample with 150,000 to 200,000 clones, 88% of them seen once. Broader study findings: Only after the peak T cell response were repertoires sampled. A reported finding is that nearly half of spike-specific TCRs target unmutated variant regions. Mapped onto spike, vaccine-associated CD4 TCRs spanned it and were dominant at 160-218 and 743-854.

Investigators merged groups given second doses at roughly 4 or roughly 12 weeks. Sequencing used peripheral blood, obtained 28 days after the second AZD1222 dose. This receptor was identified in an adult who received the AZD1222 COVID-19 vaccine. V gene TRBV4-3 combines with J gene TRBJ1-6; tentative D call: TRBD1 (6 bases). The CDR3: CASSRRRGPNSPLHF. Here the CDR3 DNA reads TGCGCCAGCAGTCGAAGGCGGGGGCCTAATTCACCCCTCCACTTT.